Presented here are 8 T cell receptor beta chains from one specimen sequenced in a study of control samples from healthy donors and cancer patients. Profiled with immunoSEQ multiplex PCR; TCRdb holds only in-frame clones, not every one. Of over 150,000 clones in the sample, approximately 92% were seen once. The sequenced sample consisted of blood. The receptors originated from a woman in her forties in good health.

The rearrangement joins TRBV7-3 to TRBJ2-1, with 9 bases aligning to TRBD2. Germline CDR1 SGHTA, CDR2 FQGTGA. Trimming cost V 5 bases and J 5 bases; bases outside gene matches: 13. There are 17 residues in the CDR3. The CDR3 loop reads CASSPQSGGLRDNEQFF. The CDR3 bases are TGTGCCAGCAGCCCACAAAGCGGGGGGCTAAGGGACAATGAGCAGTTCTTC.

V usage is TRBV2 and J usage is TRBJ2-1, with D possibly matching TRBD1 (5 bases). Trimming took off 7 bases at V and 4 bases at J, with 14 bases between the two ends. Germline assignment: CDR1 SNHLY and CDR2 FYNNEI. CDR3 length: 14 amino acids. The CDR3: CASNGASYYNEQFF. Written as DNA, the CDR3 is TGTGCCAGCAATGGGGCCTCCTATTACAATGAGCAGTTCTTC.

The V gene is TRBV5-1, the J gene TRBJ1-1; D is uncertain. CDR1 and CDR2 from the germline V gene are SGHRS and YFSETQ. The CDR3 spans 17 residues. The germline V and J ends were trimmed by 0 bases and 1 base, with 16 bases remaining between them. CDR3 protein: CASSLAFGEYRNTEAFF. The DNA of the CDR3 is TGCGCCAGCAGCTTGGCCTTCGGGGAATATAGGAACACTGAAGCTTTCTTT. Drawing the rest from reference TRBV5-1 and TRBJ1-1, the complete variable domain is KAGVTQTPRYLIKTRGQQVTLSCSPISGHRSVSWYQQTPGQGLQFLFEYFSETQRNKGNFPGRFSGRQFSNSRSEMNVSTLELGDSALYLCASSLAFGEYRNTEAFFGQGTRLTVV.

The genes are TRBV19 and TRBJ2-6; D is tentatively TRBD1 or TRBD2 (5 bases each). Germline values: CDR1 LNHDA, CDR2 SQIVND (reference sequence). V dropped 4 bases and J dropped 1 base, with 23 bases sitting between them. The CDR3 sequence is 20 residues long. CDR3 DNA sequence: TGTGCCAGTAGTACCCTCGAGGGGAAGATAAAGTATTCTGGGGCCAACGTCCTGACTTTC. The encoded protein is CASSTLEGKIKYSGANVLTF. Combining the CDR3 with reference TRBV19 and TRBJ2-6 gives the whole variable domain DGGITQSPKYLFRKEGQNVTLSCEQNLNHDAMYWYRQDPGQGLRLIYYSQIVNDFQKGDIAEGYSVSREKKESFPLTVTSAQKNPTAFYLCASSTLEGKIKYSGANVLTFGAGSRLTVL.

The rearrangement joins TRBV2 to TRBJ1-5; 8 positions match TRBD1. Germline CDR1 is SNHLY and CDR2 is FYNNEI. V was clipped by 9 bases and J by 7 bases; unmatched bases: 14. There are 15 residues in the CDR3. The CDR3 sequence: CASTEDRVVGQPQHF. The CDR3 DNA reads TGTGCCAGTACCGAGGACAGGGTGGTAGGACAGCCCCAGCATTTT.

V gene TRBV10-3 combines with J gene TRBJ2-2; 7 bases align to TRBD2. The germline V gene has CDR1 ENHRY and CDR2 SYGVKD. Losses at the gene ends were 3 bases for V and 2 bases for J; bases not matched to a gene: 6. The CDR3 is 16 residues long. The CDR3 DNA sequence: TGTGCCATCAGTGACCTTACGGGGGGAAACACCGGGGAGCTGTTTTTT. This sequence encodes CAISDLTGGNTGELFF.

The chain joins TRBV27 to TRBJ2-1, with D perhaps assigned TRBD1 or TRBD2 (5 bases each). Germline values: CDR1 MNHEY, CDR2 SMNVEV (reference sequence). The CDR3 has 15 residues. Trimming took 5 bases from V and 2 from J, leaving 13 bases between them. CDR3 coding DNA: TGTGCCAGCAGTGCAGAGGGGCCGACCTACAATGAGCAGTTCTTC. Its protein is CASSAEGPTYNEQFF.

The chain has TRBV11-2 and TRBJ1-4; possibly TRBD1 for D (6 bases). The germline CDR1 and CDR2 sequences are SGHAT and FQNNGV. The length of the CDR3 is 16 residues. Trimming took 5 bases from V and 3 from J, leaving 16 bases between them. The CDR3 bases are TGTGCCAGCAGCCCGAATACAGGGAAACCTAATGAAAAACTGTTTTTT. Encoded protein: CASSPNTGKPNEKLFF.